Sequencing of this TCR beta chain was carried out in a study of identical twins. The V gene's germline CDR1 is SGHRS and CDR2 YFSETQ. With 3 bases removed from V and 0 bases from J, the gap between germline ends came to 10 bases. This CDR3 region has 15 residues. This clonotype was detected many times. Its target is unknown. Every one of the donors was a healthy Caucasian. TCRdb recomputed calls from the 5' RACE reads with MiXCR, one row per CDR3 protein. This sample has 500,000 to 650,000 distinct CDR3 sequences, with about 7.6% found just once. Whole-study findings and limits: A cross-sectional statistical analysis, not follow-up of the same donors, supported the conclusions. Reduced insertions were recorded for abundant cord blood beta clonotypes, with no such pattern in memory repertoires. Modeled out-of-frame TCR alpha sharing in monozygotic twins fell below observed levels.

These data are also associated with another study on yellow fever vaccine responses in identical twins.

This chain links TRBV5-1 with TRBJ2-1, with D hard to call. The sequencing sample was made of PBMCs. The TCR originated in a woman under 30 in good health. Here the CDR3 DNA reads TGCGCCAGCAGCTGGACCTCGAGCTCCTACAATGAGCAGTTCTTC. It specifies CASSWTSSSYNEQFF.